This record looks at one TCR beta chain sequence and its context. The antigen is unknown. This sample is drawn from a study of T cells in localized non-small cell lung cancer. General study findings and limits: A median of approximately 60 of the top 100 tumor clones appeared in adjacent lung, which was paired and uninvolved. Measurement of T cell clonality placed uninvolved adjacent lung highest, above the level in tumor. Multi-region tumor sequencing was not done, so intratumor heterogeneity could not be excluded.

The V and J ends lost 2 bases and 5 bases respectively, with 9 bases between them. CDR3 length: 13 residues. The germline V gene has CDR1 LNHDA and CDR2 SQIVND (reference sequence). Assay used: immunoSEQ multiplex PCR; TCRdb lists only in-frame clones, some missing. This repertoire shows some 4,000 clones, 33% found once; its top ten account for 7.1%. The source is a woman between 35 and 75 years old with stage I lung adenocarcinoma. Sequenced here: normal lung tissue next to the tumor, sampled before any cancer treatment. The rearrangement links TRBV19 to TRBJ1-1; D uncertain. The CDR3 loop is CASSIQWGTEAFF. The CDR3 DNA reads as TGTGCCAGTAGTATACAGTGGGGTACTGAAGCTTTCTTT. Variable domain in full (rest from reference TRBV19 and TRBJ1-1): DGGITQSPKYLFRKEGQNVTLSCEQNLNHDAMYWYRQDPGQGLRLIYYSQIVNDFQKGDIAEGYSVSREKKESFPLTVTSAQKNPTAFYLCASSIQWGTEAFFGQGTRLTVV.